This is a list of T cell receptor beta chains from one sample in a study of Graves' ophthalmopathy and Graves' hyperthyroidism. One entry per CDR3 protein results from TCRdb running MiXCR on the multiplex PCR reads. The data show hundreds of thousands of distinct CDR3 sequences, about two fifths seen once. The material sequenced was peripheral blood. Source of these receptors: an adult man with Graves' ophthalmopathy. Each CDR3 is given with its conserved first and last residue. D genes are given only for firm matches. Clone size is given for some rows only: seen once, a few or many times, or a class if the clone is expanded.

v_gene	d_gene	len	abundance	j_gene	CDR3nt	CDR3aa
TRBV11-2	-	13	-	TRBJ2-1	TGTGCCAGCGGCTACGGGGACTACAATGAGCAGTTCTTC	CASGYGDYNEQFF
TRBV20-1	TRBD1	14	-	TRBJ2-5	TGCAGTGCTAGCCAGACAGGGAAGGGGCAGCCCCAGTACTTC	CSASQTGKGQPQYF
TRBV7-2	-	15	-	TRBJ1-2	TGTGCCAGCAGTTTATCGGGACTGCCCAACTATGGCTACACCTTC	CASSLSGLPNYGYTF
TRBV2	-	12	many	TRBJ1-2	TGTGCCAGCAGTCCCGGGGTCTATGGCTACACCTTC	CASSPGVYGYTF
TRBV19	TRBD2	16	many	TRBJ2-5	TGTGCCAGCAGCTTGGGACTAGCGGGGGCTGAAGAGACCCAGTACTTC	CASSLGLAGAEETQYF
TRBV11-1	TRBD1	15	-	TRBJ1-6	TGTGCCAGCAGGTCCCTGAGGGACAGGGATTCACCCCTCCACTTT	CASRSLRDRDSPLHF
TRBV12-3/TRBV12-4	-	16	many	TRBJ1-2	TGTGCCAGCAGTTTGACGGTCTTGGGGCAGAACTATGGCTACACCTTC	CASSLTVLGQNYGYTF
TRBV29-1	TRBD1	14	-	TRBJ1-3	TGCAGCGTTGAGGGGGACAGCGAGCAAGAGACCATATATTTT	CSVEGDSEQETIYF
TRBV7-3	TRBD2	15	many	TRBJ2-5	TGTGCCAGCAGCTTAACTAGCGGGGGGACGGAGACCCAGTACTTC	CASSLTSGGTETQYF
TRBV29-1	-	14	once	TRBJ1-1	TGCAGTTTACTTTCCACCCCTCGGAACACTGAAGCTTTCTTT	CSLLSTPRNTEAFF
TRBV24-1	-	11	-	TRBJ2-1	TGTGCCACCAGGTCAGACAATGAGCAGTTCTTC	CATRSDNEQFF
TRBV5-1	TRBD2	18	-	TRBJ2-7	TGCGCCAGCAGCCCTGGTGGTAGCGGGAGTTTCATCTCCTACGAGCAGTACTTC	CASSPGGSGSFISYEQYF
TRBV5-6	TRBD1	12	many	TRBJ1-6	TGTGCCAGCAGATCGACAGGGTCACCCCTCCACTTT	CASRSTGSPLHF
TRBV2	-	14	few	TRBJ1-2	TGTGCCAGCAGTGGTCGACGGATTTTCTATGGCTACACCTTC	CASSGRRIFYGYTF
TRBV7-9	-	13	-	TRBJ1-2	TGTGCCAGCAGTTCAGTGGGTAACTATGGCTACACCTTC	CASSSVGNYGYTF
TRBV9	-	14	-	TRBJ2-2	TGTGCCACAAGCAGGGTAGACGGGACCGGGGAGCTGTTTTTT	CATSRVDGTGELFF
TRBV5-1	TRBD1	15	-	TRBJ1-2	TGCGCCAGCAGCTTGACAGGGGCGATTGGCTATGGCTACACCTTC	CASSLTGAIGYGYTF
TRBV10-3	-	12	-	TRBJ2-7	TGTGCCATCAGTGAGGCGGGGATTGAGCAGTACTTC	CAISEAGIEQYF
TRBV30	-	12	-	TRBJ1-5	TGTGCCTGGGCCGACCCCCATCAGCCCCAGCATTTT	CAWADPHQPQHF
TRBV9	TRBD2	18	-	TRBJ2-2	TGTGCCAGCAGCGTAGGGGCGGGCGGGAGTTACTCCACCGGGGAGCTGTTTTTT	CASSVGAGGSYSTGELFF
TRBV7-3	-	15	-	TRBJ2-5	TGTGCCAGCAGTTACTACGGGATGTCGCGAGGGCCCCAGTACTTC	CASSYYGMSRGPQYF
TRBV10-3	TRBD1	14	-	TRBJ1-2	TGTGCCATCAGGGCCGGGACAGGGGAGGGTCGCTACACCTTC	CAIRAGTGEGRYTF
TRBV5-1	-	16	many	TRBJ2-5	TGCGCCAGCAGCTTGGGGGGCGTAGGGGGCCAAGAGACCCAGTACTTC	CASSLGGVGGQETQYF
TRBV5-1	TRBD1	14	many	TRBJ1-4	TGCGCCAGCCAACCGACAGGGCTTAATGAAAAACTGTTTTTT	CASQPTGLNEKLFF
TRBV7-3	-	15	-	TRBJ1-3	TGTGCCAGCAGTGACCGGGCGATCTCTGGTAACACCATATATTTT	CASSDRAISGNTIYF
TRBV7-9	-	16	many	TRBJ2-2	TGTGCCAGCAGCTTAGCGCCCGGGGGCAACACCGGGGAGCTGTTTTTT	CASSLAPGGNTGELFF
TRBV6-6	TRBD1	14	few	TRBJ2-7	TGTGCCAGCAGCCGGGGACAGAATCTCTACGAGCAGTACTTC	CASSRGQNLYEQYF
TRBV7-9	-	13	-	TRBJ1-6	TGTGCCAGCAGCGGAAAAGGGAATTCACCCCTCCACTTT	CASSGKGNSPLHF
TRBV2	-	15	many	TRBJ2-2	TGTGCCAGCACTCTGGACGTCCACGGCACCGGGGAGCTGTTTTTT	CASTLDVHGTGELFF
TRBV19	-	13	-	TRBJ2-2	TGTGCCAGTAGTATAGGGACCACCGGGGAGCTGTTTTTT	CASSIGTTGELFF
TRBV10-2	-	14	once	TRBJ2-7	TGCGCCGCCGGGCGTGGGGGTAGCTCCTACGAGCAGTACTTC	CAAGRGGSSYEQYF
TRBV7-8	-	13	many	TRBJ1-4	TGTGCCAGCAGCTTAGACACGGTTCAGAAACTGTTTTTT	CASSLDTVQKLFF
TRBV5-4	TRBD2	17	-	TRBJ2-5	TGTGCCAGCAGCTCCCACCCGACTAGCGGGCGCCAAGAGACCCAGTACTTC	CASSSHPTSGRQETQYF
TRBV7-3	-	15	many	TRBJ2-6	TGTGCCAGCAGCTATACGGTCTCTGGGGCCAACGTCCTGACTTTC	CASSYTVSGANVLTF
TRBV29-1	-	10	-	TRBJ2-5	TGCAGCGTTGCTACAGAACGGGGGTACTTC	CSVATERGYF